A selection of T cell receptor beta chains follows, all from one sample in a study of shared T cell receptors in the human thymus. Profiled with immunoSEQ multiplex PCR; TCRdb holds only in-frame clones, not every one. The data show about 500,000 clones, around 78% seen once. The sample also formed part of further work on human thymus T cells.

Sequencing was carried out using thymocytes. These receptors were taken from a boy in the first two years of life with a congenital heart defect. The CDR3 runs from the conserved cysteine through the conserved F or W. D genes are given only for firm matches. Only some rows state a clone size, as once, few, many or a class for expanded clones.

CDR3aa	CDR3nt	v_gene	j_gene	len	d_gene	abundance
CASSLEGGDREISYEQYF	TGTGCCAGCAGCTTAGAGGGGGGGGACAGGGAGATTTCCTACGAGCAGTACTTC	TRBV11-2	TRBJ2-7	18	TRBD1	.
CASSLDRRQPYNEQFF	TGTGCCAGCAGCTTAGATCGCCGACAGCCTTACAATGAGCAGTTCTTC	TRBV7-2	TRBJ2-1	16	.	.
CASSAPWNTEAFF	TGTGCCAGCAGCGCCCCGTGGAACACTGAAGCTTTCTTT	TRBV9	TRBJ1-1	13	.	few
CASRVAGGANNEQFF	TGTGCCAGCAGGGTAGCGGGAGGGGCCAACAATGAGCAGTTCTTC	TRBV27	TRBJ2-1	15	TRBD2	.
CSVVEGPNEKLFF	TGCAGCGTTGTGGAGGGTCCTAATGAAAAACTGTTTTTT	TRBV29-1	TRBJ1-4	13	.	few
CASSERDRGKKLFF	TGTGCCAGCAGTGAAAGGGACAGGGGGAAAAAACTGTTTTTT	TRBV2	TRBJ1-4	14	TRBD1	.
CASSETVGRLAGSYEQYF	TGTGCCAGCAGCGAGACTGTAGGGAGGCTAGCGGGATCCTACGAGCAGTACTTC	TRBV2	TRBJ2-7	18	TRBD2	.
CASSLGLGYGTGWHEQYF	TGTGCCAGCAGCTTAGGGCTTGGATATGGGACAGGGTGGCACGAGCAGTACTTC	TRBV7-8	TRBJ2-7	18	TRBD1	few
CASGRWDRGQVYGYTF	TGTGCCAGCGGCCGTTGGGACAGGGGGCAGGTCTATGGCTACACCTTC	TRBV11-3	TRBJ1-2	16	TRBD1	few
CAWSGGLAGEGETQYF	TGTGCCTGGAGTGGGGGACTAGCGGGAGAAGGGGAGACCCAGTACTTC	TRBV30	TRBJ2-5	16	TRBD2	.
CASSSRTSGGERTYEQYF	TGTGCCAGCAGTTCACGGACTAGCGGGGGCGAACGAACCTACGAGCAGTACTTC	TRBV27	TRBJ2-7	18	TRBD2	.
CASTDRVYGYTF	TGTGCCAGCACCGACAGAGTCTATGGCTACACCTTC	TRBV27	TRBJ1-2	12	.	.
CANHLLKKGRGYNEQFF	TGCGCCAACCATTTGCTGAAAAAGGGGAGGGGTTACAATGAGCAGTTCTTC	TRBV23-1	TRBJ2-1	17	TRBD2	.
CASSVMRGGAGELFF	TGTGCCAGCAGCGTCATGCGGGGGGGAGCCGGGGAGCTGTTTTTT	TRBV9	TRBJ2-2	15	TRBD2	.
CASSESSGGPDTGELFF	TGCGCCAGCAGTGAGTCCTCGGGAGGGCCGGACACCGGGGAGCTGTTTTTT	TRBV10-1	TRBJ2-2	17	TRBD2	.
CASSPGRRNPLNYGYTF	TGTGCCAGCAGCCCCGGGAGGCGGAACCCCCTTAACTATGGCTACACCTTC	TRBV7-2	TRBJ1-2	17	.	few